This T cell receptor (beta chain) was observed in a study of blood T cell repertoires in COVID-19. Study-level background: Whether acute or convalescent, the COVID-19 samples came from the United States, Italy and Spain. PBMCs, B-cell-depleted T cells, or T cells provided the cDNA or gDNA that made up the material.

Participants' own reports of clinical history determined their cohort assignment. The V segment lost 3 bases and the J segment 1 base; nucleotides outside the gene matches: 4. CDR1 is ENHRY and CDR2 is SYGVKD in the germline V gene. The CDR3 contains 15 residues. TCRdb keeps only in-frame clones here, not all; method: immunoSEQ multiplex PCR. The sample lists around 130,000 clones; roughly 80% were seen once. The source material was PBMCs or T cells enriched from blood (not recorded which). V and J are TRBV10-3 and TRBJ2-5; 8 bases fit TRBD1. The sequence came from a man aged 35-49 years with acute COVID-19. The chain's CDR3 is CAISDSRGPQETQYF. The CDR3 bases are TGTGCCATCAGTGATAGCAGGGGGCCCCAAGAGACCCAGTACTTC.